The entry that follows covers one TCR beta chain sequence. Original processing methods: Estimated nucleated cell counts came from reference gene primer amplification. Assay used: immunoSEQ multiplex PCR; TCRdb lists only in-frame clones, some missing. For V, J and clone size, that table is used; D and trimming come from the DNA. The table lists 70,000 or so clones, roughly 84% of them singletons. This record belongs to a study of blood T cell repertoires in COVID-19. Study information: Some COVID-19 samples were acute and others convalescent; all came from the United States, Italy and Spain. Sample material is recorded as cDNA or gDNA derived from T cells, B-cell-depleted T cells, or PBMCs.

The CDR3 contains 15 residues. V was trimmed by 4 bases and J by 1 base, leaving 14 bases between them. Germline-derived CDR1 and CDR2 are KGHSH and LQKENI. The chain joins TRBV18 to TRBJ2-7; TRBD2 might be the D (6 bases). This TCR derives from a woman older than 75 with active or convalescent COVID-19. The specimen sequenced was peripheral blood. The CDR3 region is CASSLTSVVSYEQYF. The CDR3 nucleotides are TGTGCCAGCTCACTGACTAGTGTTGTGTCCTACGAGCAGTACTTC.